The text below deals with one T cell receptor beta chain. Assay: immunoSEQ multiplex PCR; the TCRdb copy retains only in-frame clones and omits some. The repertoire consists of roughly 76,000 clones, with 70% to 90% occurring once and the leading ten covering roughly 6%. The data stem from a study of OX40 agonist ivuxolimab in advanced cancers. This CDR3 contains 16 residues. Per germline, CDR1 SEHNR and CDR2 FQNEAQ (reference sequence). The trim removed 1 base at V and 5 bases at J, leaving 7 bases unmatched. This sequence joins TRBV7-9 and TRBJ2-1; 8 nucleotides agree with TRBD2. The receptor comes from an adult with an advanced solid tumor such as melanoma, head and neck, liver or kidney cancer. This specimen consisted of CD4+ or CD8+ T cells sorted from blood, obtained in a trial of the OX40 agonist ivuxolimab. For the CDR3, the DNA is TGTGCCAGCAGCTTAGTTACGGGAGGGCCCCACAATGAGCAGTTCTTC. Translation: CASSLVTGGPHNEQFF.